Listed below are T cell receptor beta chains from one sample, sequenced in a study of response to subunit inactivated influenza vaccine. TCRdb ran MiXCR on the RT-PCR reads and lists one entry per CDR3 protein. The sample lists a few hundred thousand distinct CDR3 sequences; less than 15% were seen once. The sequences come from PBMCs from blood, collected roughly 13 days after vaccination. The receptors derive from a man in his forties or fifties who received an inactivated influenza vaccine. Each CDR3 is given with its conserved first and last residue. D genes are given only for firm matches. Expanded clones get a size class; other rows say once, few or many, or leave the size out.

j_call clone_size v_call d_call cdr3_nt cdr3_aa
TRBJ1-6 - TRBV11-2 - TGTGCCAGCAGCCGGGGATCGGTTCCTACGTCGAGCTCCTATAATTCACCCCTCCACTTT CASSRGSVPTSSSYNSPLHF
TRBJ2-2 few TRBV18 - TGTGCCAGCTCACCCGGACCGTCGAACACCGGGGAGCTGTTTTTT CASSPGPSNTGELFF
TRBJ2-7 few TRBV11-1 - TGTGCCAGCAGCTTAGCGCTGACCCGCTCCTACGAGCAGTACTTC CASSLALTRSYEQYF
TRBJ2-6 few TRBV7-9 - TGTGCCAGCAGCTCCCTTGGGGCTGGGGCCAACGTCCTGACTTTC CASSSLGAGANVLTF
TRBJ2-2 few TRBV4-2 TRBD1 TGTGCCAGCAGCCAACTGACAGGGGGCACCGGGGAGCTGTTTTTT CASSQLTGGTGELFF
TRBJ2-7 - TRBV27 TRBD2 TGTGCCAGCAGTACAATACTAGCGGGGGGGACCTACGAGCAGTACTTC CASSTILAGGTYEQYF
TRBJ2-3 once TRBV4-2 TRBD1 TGTGCCAGCAGCCTAGAAACCGGGACAGGGGTTCTCCCAGATACGCAGTATTTT CASSLETGTGVLPDTQYF
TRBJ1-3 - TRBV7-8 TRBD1 TGTGCCAGCAGCCCTTGGGACAGGGGACCCAACTCTGGAAACACCATATATTTT CASSPWDRGPNSGNTIYF
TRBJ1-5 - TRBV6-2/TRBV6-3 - TGTGCCAGCAACACAGGGCAGCAGCCCCAGCATTTT CASNTGQQPQHF
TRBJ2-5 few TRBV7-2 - TGTGCCAGCAGCTTAGGGGTAGTCTCCAAAGAGACCCAGTACTTC CASSLGVVSKETQYF
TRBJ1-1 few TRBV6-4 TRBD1 TGTGCCAGCAGGAGACAGGGAGGCACTGAAGCTTTCTTT CASRRQGGTEAFF
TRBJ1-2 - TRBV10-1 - TGCGCCAGCCGCGAGGTGGGTGGCCACACCTTC CASREVGGHTF
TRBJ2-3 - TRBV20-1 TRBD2 TGCAGTGCTAGAGATTATAGCGGGAGGGTAAATACGCAGTATTTT CSARDYSGRVNTQYF
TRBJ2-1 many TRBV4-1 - TGCGCCAGCAGCCATGGACCCGACAATGAGCAGTTCTTC CASSHGPDNEQFF
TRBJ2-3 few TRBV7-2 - TGTGCCAGCAGCTTTCACTTGGGGGCAGATACGCAGTATTTT CASSFHLGADTQYF
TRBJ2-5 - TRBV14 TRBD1 TGTGCCAGCAGCCAAATCAGGGGGGAGACCCAGTACTTC CASSQIRGETQYF
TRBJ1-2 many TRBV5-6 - TGTGCCAGCAATTCAGGGGTCGGCTACACCTTC CASNSGVGYTF
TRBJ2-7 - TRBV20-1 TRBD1 TGCAGTGCGCTCCGGGACAGGGCCTACGAGCAGTACTTC CSALRDRAYEQYF
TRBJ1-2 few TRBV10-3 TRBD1 TGTGCCATCGGACAGGGGCGGGGAGTTAGCTATGGCTACACCTTC CAIGQGRGVSYGYTF
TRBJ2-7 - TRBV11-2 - TGTGCCAGCAGCTCCCCCCGAAGGTTCCACGAGCAGTACTTC CASSSPRRFHEQYF
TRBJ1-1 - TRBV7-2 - TGTGCCAGCAGCTTAGTACGGGTTGAAGCTTTCTTT CASSLVRVEAFF
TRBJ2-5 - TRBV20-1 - TGCAGTGCAACCGACAGTTTGGAGACCCAGTACTTC CSATDSLETQYF
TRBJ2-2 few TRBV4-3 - TGCGCCAGCAGCCAGCTCTTAACAGGGCGGGACACCGGGGAGCTGTTTTTT CASSQLLTGRDTGELFF